This T cell receptor beta chain originates from a study of shared clonotypes between healthy human individuals. For the study at large: A couple of women and a few men aged 18 to 49 made up the donors. Whole-study findings and limits: Clonotype sharing levels among donors were expected to vary with sequencing depth.

CD45RO-negative cells were positively selected for CCR7, leaving out terminally differentiated effector memory CD45RA+ cells. Only Caucasian adults living in Nashville, Tennessee served as donors. Trimming shortened V by 2 bases and J by 4 bases, and 6 bases separated the two germline ends. Germline V gene data show CDR1 as LGHNA and CDR2 as YSLEER. CDR3 length: 13 amino acids. Comments on this clone: Its specificity is not known.

The assay was immunoSEQ multiplex PCR, and TCRdb's table has in-frame clones only and misses some. The table includes about 2 million clones, roughly 94% detected once. The specimen sequenced was naive CD8+ T cells sorted from blood. This TCR was recovered from a young man in good health. The V gene is TRBV4-3, the J gene TRBJ2-4, with D possibly matching TRBD1 (6 bases). As DNA, the CDR3 is TGCGCCAGCAGCCAAACAGGGAAAAACATTCAGTACTTC. Amino acids: CASSQTGKNIQYF.